The T cell receptor (beta chain) described here comes from a study of T cells in Graves' hyperthyroidism and ophthalmopathy. Findings and limits, study-wide: Ophthalmopathy could be told apart from stable hyperthyroidism with a 13 V-J model.

J was trimmed by 1 base and V by 3 bases; bases with no gene match: 10. This CDR3 contains 17 residues. CDR1 and CDR2 (germline): SGHDT, YYEEEE. On this clonotype itself: The antigen remains unidentified.

TCR beta CDR3 region amplification was performed from RNA transcripts. A first-round RT-PCR of the TCR CDR3 used the HTBI primer set. TCRdb recomputed calls from the multiplex PCR reads with MiXCR, one row per CDR3 protein. In the table there are 730,000 or so distinct CDR3 sequences, about 17% of which are singletons. This chain uses TRBV5-6 with TRBJ1-2, with 9 bases matching TRBD1. Sequences were obtained from blood. The receptor's source is a woman aged 50 to 65 with Graves' hyperthyroidism that later progressed to Graves' ophthalmopathy. The CDR3 coding sequence is TGTGCCAGCAGCTGGGGACTACAGGGGGCGGGTAACTATGGCTACACCTTC. The encoded protein is CASSWGLQGAGNYGYTF.